Sequencing of this TCR beta chain was carried out in a study of cytomegalovirus exposure and HLA in healthy donors. In the case of this clone: Its antigen is not identified.

The length of the CDR3 is 13 residues. The germline CDR1 and CDR2 sequences are SNHLY and FYNNEI. Trimming removed 9 bases from V and 5 bases from J; junction bases left unmatched: 5. Whole-study results and caveats: What a later analysis reportedly showed was that an Asian-associated ancestry cluster had fewer N-insertions than the approximately 700-donor mean.

The PCR had 60 Vbeta and 13 Jbeta primers. Data came from immunoSEQ multiplex PCR; TCRdb stores just in-frame clones and leaves some out. The sample carries approximately 170,000 clones, 85% recorded once. Sequencing was done on a sample of PBMCs. The chain has TRBV2 and TRBJ2-5, with 11 bases fitting TRBD1. This clonotype was sampled from a boy younger than 10 in good health and CMV-seronegative. The CDR3 DNA is TGTGCCAGTGGACAGGGGGCGAGGGAGACCCAGTACTTC. It yields the protein CASGQGARETQYF.